Below are 23 T cell receptor beta chains sequenced from a single sample in a study of cytomegalovirus exposure and HLA in healthy donors. The PCR used 60 Vbeta and 13 Jbeta primers. Profiling relied on immunoSEQ multiplex PCR, and the TCRdb table lists in-frame clones only, not all of them. Of around 110,000 clones listed, 70% are singletons. The specimen was PBMCs. The receptors were gathered from a man aged 25 to 45 in good health and CMV-seropositive.

Only one count was recorded for this clone. V gene TRBV4-3 combines with J gene TRBJ1-1, with TRBD1 as a possible D gene (6 bases). V dropped 3 bases and J dropped 2 bases, with 16 bases sitting between them. The CDR3 spans 16 residues. Germline CDR1 is LGHNA and CDR2 is YSLEER. The CDR3 bases are TGCGCCAGCAGCCACCAGTTCATGACAGGTAACACTGAAGCTTTCTTT. This gives the protein CASSHQFMTGNTEAFF.

The chain recombines TRBV5-4 with TRBJ2-3; 10 bases match TRBD2. The CDR3 length is 16 residues. Unmatched junction bases numbered 9, after V lost 7 bases and J lost 1 base. The germline V gene has CDR1 SGHNT and CDR2 YYREEE (reference sequence). CDR3 sequence: CASGSHGLAGTDTQYF. Written as DNA, the CDR3 is TGTGCCAGCGGGTCCCATGGACTAGCGGGCACAGATACGCAGTATTTT. The full variable domain, in which reference TRBV5-4 and TRBJ2-3 provide the parts outside the CDR3, is ETGVTQSPTHLIKTRGQQVTLRCSSQSGHNTVSWYQQALGQGPQFIFQYYREEENGRGNFPPRFSGLQFPNYSSELNVNALELDDSALYLCASGSHGLAGTDTQYFGPGTRLTVL.

This sequence joins TRBV9 and TRBJ1-4, with D possibly TRBD1 on 5 matching bases. The V gene's germline CDR1 is SGDLS and CDR2 YYNGEE. The CDR3 is made up of 16 amino acids. V was shortened by 3 bases and J by 3 bases, with 15 bases between the two germline ends. CDR3 residues: CASSAHRTAANEKLFF. The CDR3 DNA reads TGTGCCAGCAGCGCACACAGGACGGCAGCTAATGAAAAACTGTTTTTT. Full variable domain (rest looked up from reference TRBV9 and TRBJ1-4): DSGVTQTPKHLITATGQRVTLRCSPRSGDLSVYWYQQSLDQGLQFLIQYYNGEERAKGNILERFSAQQFPDLHSELNLSSLELGDSALYFCASSAHRTAANEKLFFGSGTQLSVL.

V usage is TRBV18 and J usage is TRBJ1-2; D is possibly TRBD1 (6 bases). CDR3 size: 14 residues. The germline V gene encodes CDR1 KGHSH and CDR2 LQKENI. The V and J ends lost 3 bases and 6 bases respectively, with 14 bases between them. The CDR3 DNA reads TGTGCCAGCTCACCGGGCCAGGGGCATGATGGCTACACCTTC. This codes for CASSPGQGHDGYTF. The variable domain in full, with the rest retrieved from reference TRBV18 and TRBJ1-2, is NAGVMQNPRHLVRRRGQEARLRCSPMKGHSHVYWYRQLPEEGLKFMVYLQKENIIDESGMPKERFSAEFPKEGPSILRIQQVVRGDSAAYFCASSPGQGHDGYTFGSGTRLTVV.

This chain uses TRBV6-5 with TRBJ2-1; the match to TRBD2 covers 9 bases. V shed 6 bases, J shed 4 bases, and the junction held 7 bases outside the gene matches. Germline CDR1 reads MNHEY; CDR2 reads SVGAGI. CDR3 size: 15 residues. The CDR3 DNA sequence: TGTGCCAGCAGCCAAGGGCGGGGGGGTTACAATGAGCAGTTCTTC. This gives the protein CASSQGRGGYNEQFF.

The V gene is TRBV27, the J gene TRBJ1-1, with D possibly being TRBD1 (5 bases). The CDR3 is made up of 13 amino acids. Trimming cost V 1 base and J 4 bases, with 7 bases left between them. Germline V lookup: CDR1 MNHEY, CDR2 SMNVEV (reference sequence). DNA of the CDR3: TGTGCCAGCAGTTTATACGGGGGCACTGAAGCTTTCTTT. As protein: CASSLYGGTEAFF.

The gene calls are TRBV4-1 and TRBJ1-6; D not resolved. The CDR3 consists of 13 residues. Per the germline V gene, CDR1 is MGHRA and CDR2 is YSYEKL. Deletions cut 0 bases from V and 8 bases from J, with 5 bases between. Here the CDR3 DNA reads TGCGCCAGCAGCCAAGATCGGGATTCACCCCTCCACTTT. This encodes CASSQDRDSPLHF.

The rearrangement uses TRBV30 and TRBJ1-5, with 8 bases matching TRBD1. The germline V gene has CDR1 GTSNPN and CDR2 SVGIG (reference sequence). The CDR3 has 13 residues. V shed 2 bases and J 7 bases; nucleotides not matched to a gene: 4. In DNA form, the CDR3 reads TGTGCCTGGAGTCCAGGGGGCGCCCAGCCCCAGCATTTT. Translating it yields CAWSPGGAQPQHF.

This clone was picked up one time. V is TRBV5-4 and J is TRBJ2-7; the match to TRBD2 covers 9 bases. The CDR3 consists of 16 residues. J lost 3 bases, V lost 2 bases, and 9 bases had no gene match. Germline V CDR1 and CDR2: SGHNT, YYREEE (reference sequence). CDR3 amino acids: CASSFGGASGIYEQYV. In nucleotides, the CDR3 is TGTGCCAGCAGCTTCGGGGGGGCTAGCGGGATCTACGAGCAGTACGTC.

This chain links TRBV7-9 with TRBJ2-6; D might be TRBD1 (6 bases). This CDR3 has 18 amino acids. Germline V gene data show CDR1 as SEHNR and CDR2 as FQNEAQ (reference sequence). Deletions cut 3 bases from V and 1 base from J, with 16 bases between. The CDR3: CASSFPTGYGSGANVLTF. The DNA for the CDR3 is TGTGCCAGCAGCTTTCCGACAGGTTATGGATCTGGGGCCAACGTCCTGACTTTC.

The rearrangement links TRBV19 to TRBJ2-3; TRBD2 is a possible D gene (5 bases). This CDR3 comprises 15 residues. Germline CDR1 LNHDA, CDR2 SQIVND (reference sequence). V dropped 3 bases and J dropped 2 bases, with 12 bases sitting between them. CDR3: CASSMSSGPTDTQYF. Here the CDR3 DNA reads TGTGCCAGTAGTATGTCCAGCGGTCCCACAGATACGCAGTATTTT. The full variable domain, its missing parts supplied by reference TRBV19 and TRBJ2-3, is DGGITQSPKYLFRKEGQNVTLSCEQNLNHDAMYWYRQDPGQGLRLIYYSQIVNDFQKGDIAEGYSVSREKKESFPLTVTSAQKNPTAFYLCASSMSSGPTDTQYFGPGTRLTVL.

This chain links TRBV2 with TRBJ2-7; a weak D match, TRBD2 (5 bases). The germline V and J ends were trimmed by 7 bases and 7 bases, with 14 bases remaining between them. The germline gives CDR1 SNHLY, CDR2 FYNNEI. The CDR3 spans 12 residues. In DNA form, the CDR3 reads TGTGCCAGCACCCGAGAGGGTGGGGAGCAGTACTTC. This codes for CASTREGGEQYF.

The CDR3: CASSSDTLNYEQYV. The CDR3 DNA reads as TGTGCCAGCAGTTCGGACACCCTAAACTACGAGCAGTACGTC. This chain connects TRBV28 to TRBJ2-7; possible D gene TRBD1, 5 bases. Trimming removed 4 bases at V and 3 bases at J, with 13 bases between. This CDR3 contains 14 residues. Germline V lookup: CDR1 MDHEN, CDR2 SYDVKM.

This clone was counted once. V and J are TRBV11-3 and TRBJ2-2, with TRBD2 as a possible D gene (5 bases). CDR3 size: 14 residues. Trimming left V 1 base short and J 3 bases short, with 6 bases between. Germline CDR1 SGHNT, CDR2 YENEEA. CDR3 region: CASSLGRDTGELFF. The CDR3 DNA is TGTGCCAGCAGCTTAGGGCGGGACACCGGGGAGCTGTTTTTT.

The chain is built from TRBV10-2 and TRBJ1-4; D might be TRBD1 (5 bases). Germline CDR1 WSHSY, CDR2 SAAADI. V was trimmed by 0 bases and J by 5 bases, leaving 13 bases between them. The CDR3 extends over 16 amino acids. The CDR3 loop is CASSESGLLRNEKLFF. The CDR3, as DNA: TGCGCCAGCAGTGAGTCGGGGCTCCTGAGGAATGAAAAACTGTTTTTT.

The V gene is TRBV5-5, the J gene TRBJ1-2; no clear D gene. Germline V CDR1 and CDR2: SGHKS, YYEKEE (reference sequence). The CDR3 is 13 amino acids. Trimming took off 4 bases at V and 0 bases at J, with 7 bases between the two ends. CDR3 nucleotide sequence: TGTGCCAGCAGCCCACTAGCTAACTATGGCTACACCTTC. Encoded protein: CASSPLANYGYTF.

This clone was counted between two and nine times. This rearrangement joins TRBV5-4 to TRBJ2-1; 8 nucleotides align to TRBD1. The V gene end was trimmed by 4 bases and the J gene end by 4 bases; junction bases not matched to a gene: 4. Germline CDR1 and CDR2: SGHNT and YYREEE (reference sequence). The CDR3 spans 14 residues. The CDR3 sequence: CASSLRDRYNEQFF. The DNA of the CDR3 is TGTGCCAGCAGCCTCCGGGACAGGTACAATGAGCAGTTCTTC.

The chain carries TRBV25-1 and TRBJ2-1, with TRBD2 identical over 10 bases. The CDR3 totals 14 residues. V lost 9 bases to trimming and J lost 7 bases; unmatched junction nucleotides: 9. Germline CDR1 MGHDK, CDR2 SYGVNS. The CDR3 sequence is CASTLAGDANEQFF. The CDR3 DNA is TGTGCCAGTACTCTAGCGGGAGATGCGAATGAGCAGTTCTTC.

The table lists this clone with a count of one. The V and J genes are TRBV6-1 and TRBJ1-5, with 7 nucleotides matching TRBD1. Trimming removed 5 bases from V and 2 bases from J; junction bases left unmatched: 3. CDR1 is MNHNS and CDR2 is SASEGT in the germline V gene. The CDR3 contains 14 residues. The CDR3: CASSSTGGNQPQHF. DNA of the CDR3: TGTGCCAGCAGTTCTACAGGGGGCAATCAGCCCCAGCATTTT.

In its sample, this clone was seen once. CDR3 sequence: CASRYNPRDREKRYGYTF. DNA of the CDR3: TGTGCCAGCAGATATAACCCCCGCGACAGGGAAAAGAGGTATGGCTACACCTTC. This sequence joins TRBV11-3 and TRBJ1-2; 7 bases match TRBD1. The CDR3 totals 18 residues. Germline lookup yields CDR1 SGHNT and CDR2 YENEEA. Losses at the gene ends were 6 bases for V and 5 bases for J; bases not matched to a gene: 21.

The CDR3 sequence is CASSISDTQYF. CDR3 DNA: TGTGCCAGTAGTATAAGCGATACGCAGTATTTT. This chain uses TRBV19 with TRBJ2-3; D unresolved. Between the trimmed V and J ends, which lost 2 bases and 6 bases, there was a span of 3 bases. Germline CDR1 reads LNHDA; CDR2 reads SQIVND (reference sequence). There are 11 residues in the CDR3. Variable domain in full (rest from reference TRBV19 and TRBJ2-3): DGGITQSPKYLFRKEGQNVTLSCEQNLNHDAMYWYRQDPGQGLRLIYYSQIVNDFQKGDIAEGYSVSREKKESFPLTVTSAQKNPTAFYLCASSISDTQYFGPGTRLTVL.

This clone was observed once. The chain recombines TRBV29-1 with TRBJ2-1; weak D call: TRBD2 (6 bases). Germline loops: CDR1 SQVTM, CDR2 ANQGSEA. This CDR3 contains 17 residues. Trimming took off 2 bases at V and 0 bases at J, with 17 bases between the two ends. The CDR3 protein is CSVESGAGRSSYNEQFF. Here the CDR3 DNA reads TGCAGCGTTGAATCCGGGGCGGGGAGGAGCTCCTACAATGAGCAGTTCTTC.

This clone came up a few times. The V gene is TRBV27, the J gene TRBJ2-1; 11 bases fit TRBD2. From germline, CDR1 is MNHEY and CDR2 SMNVEV (reference sequence). The CDR3 covers 15 residues. The ends lost 3 bases at V and 5 bases at J; junction bases unmatched: 3. This CDR3 is CASSFGTSGHNEQFF. The DNA for the CDR3 is TGTGCCAGCAGTTTCGGGACTAGCGGCCACAATGAGCAGTTCTTC.